The clone carrying this T cell receptor beta chain showed up just a few times. Its target is unknown. This entry comes from a study of cytomegalovirus exposure and HLA in healthy donors. Study-wide context: Earlier, about 180 million T cells were analyzed, and 90 million to 120 million unique TCR beta sequences were found among them. From HLA-typed donors, an early data release held tens of millions of unique TCRs. Overall study findings and caveats: In an earlier analysis, most TCR beta V segments were productive about 90% or about 30% of the time. In a later analysis, an Asian-associated ancestry cluster reportedly showed fewer N-insertions than the roughly 690-donor mean.

PCR amplification relied on 60 Vbeta primers (plus 13 Jbeta primers). Sequencing used immunoSEQ multiplex PCR; TCRdb keeps in-frame clones, though not all of them. The sample has roughly 120,000 clones, about 8.5% seen once. This TCR came from a man aged 40-49 years in good health and CMV-seronegative. Sample: PBMCs.

The CDR3 is CASSVAQGTEQYF. CDR3 DNA: TGTGCCAGCAGCGTAGCGCAGGGGACCGAGCAGTACTTC. V usage is TRBV9 and J usage is TRBJ2-7, with TRBD1 as a possible D gene (6 bases). This CDR3 region has 13 residues. Trimming cost V 0 bases and J 6 bases, with 10 bases left between them. The V gene's germline CDR1 is SGDLS and CDR2 YYNGEE.